A selection of T cell receptor beta chains follows, all from one sample in a study of cytomegalovirus exposure and HLA in healthy donors. Repertoires were generated with immunoSEQ multiplex PCR, while TCRdb's copy carries only in-frame clones and drops some. The sample's table shows some 120,000 clones. Material for sequencing was PBMCs. Source of these receptors: a man between 25 and 39 years old in good health and CMV-seronegative. CDR3s include the opening cysteine and the closing phenylalanine or tryptophan. The order of the fields is J gene, V gene, D gene, CDR3 DNA, CDR3 protein. The D gene is left open where the match is weak.

TRBJ1-5 | TRBV30 | TRBD1 | TGTGCCTGGAGTGGGTCGGACAGGGGAAGGCAGCCCCAGCATTTT | CAWSGSDRGRQPQHF
TRBJ2-7 | TRBV10-3 | - | TGTGCCATCAGTGATCTAGTTTCTGGGGAGCAGTACTTC | CAISDLVSGEQYF
TRBJ2-4 | TRBV4-3 | - | TGCGCCAGCAGCCGGACGAGTGGAGGGGAACAAAACATTCAGTACTTC | CASSRTSGGEQNIQYF
TRBJ1-1 | TRBV27 | - | TGTGCCAGCAGTCCCCCGGGGGGCGGAATGGGCGCTTTCTTT | CASSPPGGGMGAFF
TRBJ2-7 | TRBV7-9 | TRBD2 | TGTGCCAGCAGCTCCGGACTAGCCTACGAGCAGTACTTC | CASSSGLAYEQYF
TRBJ1-4 | TRBV4-2 | TRBD1 | TGTGCCAGCAGCCAAGGACAGGGGGCGATTGACGAAAAACTGTTTTTT | CASSQGQGAIDEKLFF
TRBJ2-2 | TRBV5-4 | - | TGTGCCAGCAGCCGGGCCGGACAGGGAGGGTGGCTGGGGGAGCTGTTTTTT | CASSRAGQGGWLGELFF
TRBJ2-3 | TRBV10-3 | - | TGTGCCATCAGTGAGGGGACTCTAGATACGCAGTATTTT | CAISEGTLDTQYF
TRBJ2-7 | TRBV4-1 | TRBD1 | TGCGCCAGCAGCTATCCGGGACAGACCTCCTACGAGCAGTACTTC | CASSYPGQTSYEQYF
TRBJ1-5 | TRBV29-1 | TRBD1 | TGCAGCGTTGGGATAGAAGGGGGCGCCGGACAGCCCCAGCATTTT | CSVGIEGGAGQPQHF
TRBJ2-1 | TRBV11-3 | - | TGTGCCAGCAGCCGGAGTGGTGAGCAGTTCTTC | CASSRSGEQFF
TRBJ2-7 | TRBV7-9 | - | TGTGCCAGCAGCTTAGTAGGGGTGCACTACGAGCAGTACTTC | CASSLVGVHYEQYF
TRBJ2-1 | TRBV9 | TRBD2 | TGTGCCAGCAGCCCATCGGGACTAGTCGGCAATGAGCAGTTCTTC | CASSPSGLVGNEQFF
TRBJ1-2 | TRBV5-1 | - | TGCGCCAGCAGCTTGTCGAGGGCTCCTCGGGACTACACCTTC | CASSLSRAPRDYTF
TRBJ2-5 | TRBV5-1 | - | TGCGCCAGCAGCTCTGACAGTCCTGGGACCCAGTACTTC | CASSSDSPGTQYF
TRBJ2-1 | TRBV19 | - | TGTGCCAGTAGTGGGGCGGTCTATTCCTACAATGAGCAGTTCTTC | CASSGAVYSYNEQFF
TRBJ2-1 | TRBV5-1 | TRBD2 | TGCGCCAGCAGCCAACTAGCGGGTGGGGATGAGCAGTTCTTC | CASSQLAGGDEQFF
TRBJ2-3 | TRBV14 | - | TGTGCCAGCAGCCAAGAACGGGGCACAGATACGCAGTATTTT | CASSQERGTDTQYF
TRBJ2-1 | TRBV11-2 | TRBD1 | TGTGCCAGCAGCCTCGGAAGAGGGGGCGATGAGCAGTTCTTC | CASSLGRGGDEQFF
TRBJ1-2 | TRBV30 | - | TGTGCCTGGAGTCCCAGGGTGCGAGGCTACACCTTC | CAWSPRVRGYTF
TRBJ2-5 | TRBV10-3 | - | TGTGCCATCAGTGACCTCCAGACCCAGTACTTC | CAISDLQTQYF
TRBJ2-1 | TRBV7-3 | - | TGTGCCAGCGCCTTGGGGGACTTCTACAATGAGCAGTTCTTC | CASALGDFYNEQFF
TRBJ2-4 | TRBV5-1 | - | TGCGCCAGCAGCTTGGGGACAGTTCAAAACATTCAGTACTTC | CASSLGTVQNIQYF
TRBJ2-3 | TRBV6-1 | TRBD1 | TGTGCCAGCAGTGAAGCGGGTCTGGAGACAGGGTACACAGATACGCAGTATTTT | CASSEAGLETGYTDTQYF
TRBJ2-7 | TRBV11-2 | TRBD2 | TGTGCCAGCAGCTCGACTAGCGGGACACACGAGCAGTACTTC | CASSSTSGTHEQYF
TRBJ1-2 | TRBV6-5 | TRBD1 | TGTGCCAGCAGTCTCGCCGGGACAGATACCTATGGCTACACCTTC | CASSLAGTDTYGYTF
TRBJ1-2 | TRBV5-6 | - | TGTGCCAGCAGCCTTATACTGAACAACTATGGCTACACCTTC | CASSLILNNYGYTF
TRBJ2-7 | TRBV4-1 | - | TGCGCCAGCAGCCAGGCACCGGGACAATCCTCCTACGAGCAGTACTTC | CASSQAPGQSSYEQYF